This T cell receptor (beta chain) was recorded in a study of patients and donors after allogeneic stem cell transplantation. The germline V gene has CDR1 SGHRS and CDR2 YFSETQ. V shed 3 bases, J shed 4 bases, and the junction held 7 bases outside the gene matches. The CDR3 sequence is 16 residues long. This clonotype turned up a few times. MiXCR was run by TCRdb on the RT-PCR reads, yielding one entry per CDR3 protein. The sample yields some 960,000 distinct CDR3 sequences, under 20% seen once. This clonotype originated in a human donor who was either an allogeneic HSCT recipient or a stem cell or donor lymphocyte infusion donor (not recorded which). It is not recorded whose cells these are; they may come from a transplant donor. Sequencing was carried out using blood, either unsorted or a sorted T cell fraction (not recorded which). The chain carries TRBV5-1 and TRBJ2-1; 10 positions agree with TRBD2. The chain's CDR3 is CASSWPPSGGYNEQFF. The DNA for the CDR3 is TGCGCCAGCAGCTGGCCCCCTAGCGGGGGTTACAATGAGCAGTTCTTC.